This TCR beta chain was retrieved from a study of blood T cell repertoires in COVID-19. The wider study: Sources were T cells, B-cell-depleted T cells, or PBMCs; the material itself was cDNA or gDNA.

Authors' data handling: Amplification of reference gene primers was used by the study to estimate nucleated cell counts. Clones were read by immunoSEQ multiplex PCR, and TCRdb kept only the in-frame ones, dropping some. That table is the source of V, J and clone size, and D and trimming were worked out from the DNA. Among 35,000 to 45,000 clones, 88% were seen once, and the ten largest hold 2.4%. This clone occurred a few times. J lost 4 bases, V lost 0 bases, and 3 bases had no gene match. The germline V gene has CDR1 LNHNV and CDR2 YYDKDF (reference sequence). The CDR3 is 14 residues long. This chain links TRBV15 with TRBJ2-7; TRBD2 matches at 7 bases. The receptor was isolated from a human donor in a cohort sampled during active COVID-19. Specimen: peripheral blood. The CDR3: CATSREALAYEQYF. The DNA for the CDR3 is TGTGCCACCAGCAGAGAAGCACTAGCGTACGAGCAGTACTTC.